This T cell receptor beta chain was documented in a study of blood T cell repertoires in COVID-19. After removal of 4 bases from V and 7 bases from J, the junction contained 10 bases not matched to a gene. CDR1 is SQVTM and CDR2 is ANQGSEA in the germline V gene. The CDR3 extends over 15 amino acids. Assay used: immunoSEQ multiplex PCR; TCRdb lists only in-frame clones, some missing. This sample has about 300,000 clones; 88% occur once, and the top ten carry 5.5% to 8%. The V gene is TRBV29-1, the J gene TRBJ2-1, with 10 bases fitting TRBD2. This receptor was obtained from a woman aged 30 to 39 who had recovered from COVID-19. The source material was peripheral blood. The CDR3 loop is CSVAQRGGFGNEQFF. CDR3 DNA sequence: TGCAGCGTTGCCCAGCGGGGGGGGTTCGGGAATGAGCAGTTCTTC.